These 21 T cell receptor beta chains came from one sample sequenced in a study of T cells after posttransplantation cyclophosphamide. The repertoire was sequenced with immunoSEQ multiplex PCR; TCRdb's copy has only in-frame clones and lacks some. This sample has 20,000 or so clones, with approximately 74% found just once. A marrow graft followed busulfan-fludarabine conditioning, with cyclophosphamide on days +3 and +4. Material: PBMCs, obtained after an allogeneic stem cell transplant with post-transplant cyclophosphamide. The receptors derive from a male patient in his 30s who received an allogeneic stem cell transplant from a related donor, was CMV-positive, and had acute GVHD only. A share of the T cells may be of graft donor origin.

The V gene is TRBV2, the J gene TRBJ2-5, with 9 bases that match TRBD1. Trimming at V came to 6 bases and at J to 4 bases, leaving 9 bases not matched to a gene. CDR1 SNHLY and CDR2 FYNNEI come from the germline V gene. The CDR3 sequence is 15 residues long. The chain's CDR3 is CASRSRDRVRETQYF. The CDR3 DNA sequence: TGTGCCAGCAGATCCAGGGACAGGGTGCGAGAGACCCAGTACTTC. Full variable domain (missing parts from reference TRBV2 and TRBJ2-5): EPEVTQTPSHQVTQMGQEVILRCVPISNHLYFYWYRQILGQKVEFLVSFYNNEISEKSEIFDDQFSVERPDGSNFTLKIRSTKLEDSAMYFCASRSRDRVRETQYFGPGTRLLVL.

The V call is TRBV7-2, the J call TRBJ1-3, with 8 bases identical to TRBD1. The V gene end was trimmed by 5 bases and the J gene end by 4 bases; junction bases not matched to a gene: 4. CDR3 length equals 14 residues. The germline V gene has CDR1 SGHTA and CDR2 FQGNSA. DNA for the CDR3: TGTGCCAGCAGCATAACAGGGGGAGGAAACACCATATATTTT. Translation: CASSITGGGNTIYF.

The chain carries TRBV7-9 and TRBJ1-6; TRBD1 agrees at 10 bases. The germline V gene encodes CDR1 SEHNR and CDR2 FQNEAQ (reference sequence). The junction had 3 bases not matched to a gene; V was cut back by 0 bases and J by 10 bases. The CDR3 is made up of 15 amino acids. CDR3 in amino acids: CASSLAGTGESPLHF. For the CDR3, the DNA is TGTGCCAGCAGCTTAGCGGGGACAGGGGAATCACCCCTCCACTTT.

The chain links TRBV18 to TRBJ1-1; the match to TRBD1 covers 7 bases. The V segment lost 3 bases and the J segment 4 bases; nucleotides outside the gene matches: 8. CDR1 is KGHSH and CDR2 is LQKENI in the germline V gene. There are 15 residues in the CDR3. The CDR3 sequence is CASSPQTGTGTEAFF. The CDR3 DNA sequence: TGTGCCAGCTCACCTCAGACAGGGACGGGCACTGAAGCTTTCTTT.

The rearrangement joins TRBV14 to TRBJ2-6, with D unresolved. Germline V gene data show CDR1 as SGHDN and CDR2 as FVKESK. The CDR3 consists of 17 residues. V was pared by 1 base and J by 2 bases, with 12 bases between. CDR3 DNA sequence: TGTGCCAGCAGCCAAGGATTAAGGAGCCCTGGGGCCAACGTCCTGACTTTC. Its protein is CASSQGLRSPGANVLTF.

The V call is TRBV5-1, the J call TRBJ2-5, with TRBD2 matching 10 bases. The germline V gene has CDR1 SGHRS and CDR2 YFSETQ. V was clipped by 5 bases and J by 3 bases; unmatched bases: 7. There are 15 residues in the CDR3. In DNA form, the CDR3 reads TGCGCCAGCAGTGAATCAGGGACTAGCGAAGAGACCCAGTACTTC. Its translation is CASSESGTSEETQYF.

The chain couples TRBV2 to TRBJ2-3, with TRBD2 matching 7 bases. The CDR3 extends over 16 amino acids. Germline CDR1 reads SNHLY; CDR2 reads FYNNEI. V was pared by 5 bases and J by 4 bases, with 12 bases of the junction left unmatched. CDR3 residues: CASSSTGLVPPDTQYF. CDR3 nucleotide sequence: TGTGCCAGCAGTTCGACTGGACTAGTGCCCCCAGATACGCAGTATTTT. The full variable domain, with the rest looked up from reference TRBV2 and TRBJ2-3, is EPEVTQTPSHQVTQMGQEVILRCVPISNHLYFYWYRQILGQKVEFLVSFYNNEISEKSEIFDDQFSVERPDGSNFTLKIRSTKLEDSAMYFCASSSTGLVPPDTQYFGPGTRLTVL.

The rearrangement uses TRBV6-5 and TRBJ1-4, with TRBD1 as a possible D gene (5 bases). Per the germline V gene, CDR1 is MNHEY and CDR2 is SVGAGI. This CDR3 region has 14 residues. V lost 0 bases and J 8 bases, leaving 10 bases between the germline ends. This chain's CDR3 is CASSYSGAREKLFF. CDR3 DNA sequence: TGTGCCAGCAGTTACTCAGGGGCGAGAGAAAAACTGTTTTTT.

This chain connects TRBV21-1 to TRBJ2-2; the table's D gene call, TRBD2, was not cross checked with the DNA. TRBV21-1 is deemed a pseudogene. CDR3 size: 17 residues. This CDR3 is CASSKGGLAGFTGELFF. CDR3 DNA: TGTGCCAGCAGCAAAGGCGGACTAGCGGGTTTCACCGGGGAGCTGTTTTTT.

This sequence joins TRBV4-1 and TRBJ1-3; TRBD1 matches at 8 bases. Germline CDR1 MGHRA, CDR2 YSYEKL. The CDR3 length is 14 residues. The V gene end was trimmed by 1 base and the J gene end by 8 bases; junction bases not matched to a gene: 4. The DNA of the CDR3 is TGCGCCAGCAGCCAAGTCACAGGGGGGGACACCATATATTTT. Its protein is CASSQVTGGDTIYF.

This chain links TRBV4-3 with TRBJ1-1, with D perhaps matching TRBD1 (5 bases). Germline loops: CDR1 LGHNA, CDR2 YSLEER. This CDR3 comprises 18 residues. Trimming removed 3 bases at V and 0 bases at J, with 20 bases between. The CDR3 loop reads CASSHSSGGEYMNTEAFF. DNA for the CDR3: TGCGCCAGCAGCCATTCGTCGGGGGGGGAATACATGAACACTGAAGCTTTCTTT.

The V call is TRBV6-1, the J call TRBJ2-6; no definite D call. The CDR3 consists of 16 residues. The germline gives CDR1 MNHNS, CDR2 SASEGT. V lost 4 bases and J 1 base, leaving 11 bases between the germline ends. Here the CDR3 DNA reads TGTGCCAGCAGTGCGCGGATTCGGTCTGGGGCCAACGTCCTGACTTTC. Its protein is CASSARIRSGANVLTF.

V usage is TRBV10-2 and J usage is TRBJ1-3; D uncertain. The CDR3 runs 15 residues. The germline CDR1 and CDR2 sequences are WSHSY and SAAADI. Trimming left V 0 bases short and J 2 bases short, with 8 bases between. DNA for the CDR3: TGCGCCAGCAGTGAGTCGTCTACTCCTGGAAACACCATATATTTT. Encoded protein: CASSESSTPGNTIYF.

J is TRBJ2-7 and V is TRBV5-4; 8 nucleotides agree with TRBD2. The germline gives CDR1 SGHNT, CDR2 YYREEE (reference sequence). With 0 bases clipped from V and 3 bases from J, the junction kept 5 bases outside the gene matches. The length of the CDR3 is 15 residues. CDR3 sequence (DNA): TGTGCCAGCAGCTTGGACGGCGGGGGGAACTACGAGCAGTACTTC. This gives the protein CASSLDGGGNYEQYF.

The genes are TRBV9 and TRBJ2-3, with D possibly TRBD2 on 6 matching bases. This CDR3 is 15 amino acids long. The V end lost 0 bases, the J end lost 1 base, and 9 bases lay between the germline ends. Per the germline V gene, CDR1 is SGDLS and CDR2 is YYNGEE. The chain's CDR3 is CASSVEGLRTDTQYF. CDR3 DNA: TGTGCCAGCAGCGTAGAGGGACTTCGCACAGATACGCAGTATTTT.

The CDR3 protein is CASSLWGRQAGSGNTIYF. The CDR3 DNA is TGCGCCAGCAGCTTATGGGGAAGACAGGCGGGCTCTGGAAACACCATATATTTT. The gene calls are TRBV5-1 and TRBJ1-3; TRBD1 might be the D (6 bases). The germline V gene encodes CDR1 SGHRS and CDR2 YFSETQ. Trimming took off 2 bases at V and 0 bases at J, with 18 bases between the two ends. The CDR3 consists of 18 residues.

This clone was seen more than once but under ten times. The chain uses TRBV29-1 and TRBJ1-2; unclear D gene. The V end lost 1 base, the J end lost 4 bases, and 7 bases lay between the germline ends. Germline V gene data show CDR1 as SQVTM and CDR2 as ANQGSEA. This CDR3 comprises 12 residues. CDR3 sequence: CSVEGFGYGYTF. Here the CDR3 DNA reads TGCAGCGTTGAAGGGTTCGGCTATGGCTACACCTTC.

This chain connects TRBV11-2 to TRBJ2-7; TRBD1 matches at 7 bases. The CDR3 contains 14 residues. Germline trimming cut 2 bases from V and 3 bases from J; bases unmatched to any gene: 4. Germline CDR1 reads SGHAT; CDR2 reads FQNNGV. The CDR3 spells CASSLYRGGYEQYF. CDR3 in DNA: TGTGCCAGCAGCTTATACAGGGGCGGCTACGAGCAGTACTTC.

This clone appeared a single time. V gene TRBV5-5 combines with J gene TRBJ1-6; D might be TRBD1 (6 bases). Between the trimmed V and J ends, which lost 4 bases and 5 bases, there was a span of 16 bases. This CDR3 is built from 16 residues. Germline V gives CDR1 SGHKS, CDR2 YYEKEE (reference sequence). CDR3 sequence (DNA): TGTGCCAGCAGCCCCAGGGACACGACCAATAATTCACCCCTCCACTTT. It codes for CASSPRDTTNNSPLHF.

V is TRBV7-2 and J is TRBJ2-2, with D maybe TRBD1 (7 bases). The CDR3 is 15 residues long. The V gene's germline CDR1 is SGHTA and CDR2 FQGNSA. Trimming left V 3 bases short and J 4 bases short, with 12 bases between. The CDR3 here is CASSLEGASTGELFF. The CDR3 DNA sequence: TGTGCCAGCAGCTTGGAGGGGGCTAGCACCGGGGAGCTGTTTTTT.

V and J are TRBV4-1 and TRBJ2-6; a possible D gene is TRBD2 (6 bases). The CDR3 has 17 amino acids. V dropped 5 bases and J dropped 0 bases, with 14 bases sitting between them. Germline-derived CDR1 and CDR2 are MGHRA and YSYEKL. The CDR3 spells CASSASSAFSGANVLTF. CDR3 DNA: TGCGCCAGCAGCGCCTCTAGCGCCTTCTCTGGGGCCAACGTCCTGACTTTC.